The T cell receptor (beta chain) described here comes from a study of blood T cell repertoires in COVID-19. Turning to the study itself: Sources were T cells, B-cell-depleted T cells, or PBMCs; the material itself was cDNA or gDNA.

The assay was immunoSEQ multiplex PCR, and TCRdb's table has in-frame clones only and misses some. The sample comprises about 66,000 clones, approximately 86% of which are singletons, and 5.5% to 7% rests with the top ten. Germline V gives CDR1 MGHRA, CDR2 YSYEKL. V shed 1 base, J shed 0 bases, and the junction held 9 bases outside the gene matches. The CDR3 consists of 19 residues. This receptor was taken from a man aged 45-60 years with active COVID-19. The chain links TRBV4-1 to TRBJ2-6, with 7 bases aligning to TRBD1. Sequencing was done on a sample of peripheral blood. The chain's CDR3 is CASSQGSRTGFSGANVLTF. The CDR3 nucleotides read TGCGCCAGCAGCCAAGGGTCCAGGACAGGTTTCTCTGGGGCCAACGTCCTGACTTTC.